One and the same sample provided the 9 T cell receptor beta chains below, sequenced in a study of CD8 T cells in Susac syndrome. Reverse transcription used roughly 0.45 to 1 ug RNA and random hexamers. TCRdb re-called the immunoSEQ multiplex PCR reads with MiXCR, one entry per CDR3 protein. The repertoire holds some 130,000 distinct CDR3 sequences, with 95% as singletons. The source material was CD8+ T cells from PBMCs. Receptors originate from a human donor with Susac syndrome.

V is TRBV4-1 and J is TRBJ2-7; no reliable D call. The CDR3 extends over 13 amino acids. Trimming stripped 0 bases from V and 2 bases from J, with 5 bases between. Looked up from germline, CDR1 is MGHRA and CDR2 is YSYEKL. CDR3 loop: CASSQEPTYEQYF. CDR3 nucleotide sequence: TGCGCCAGCAGCCAAGAACCTACCTACGAGCAGTACTTC.

V usage is TRBV27 and J usage is TRBJ1-2; perhaps TRBD1 as D (6 bases). The CDR3 sequence is 13 residues long. V was trimmed by 8 bases and J by 9 bases, leaving 19 bases between them. Per germline, CDR1 MNHEY and CDR2 SMNVEV (reference sequence). The CDR3 sequence is CASWVLGGASYTF. CDR3 DNA: TGTGCCAGCTGGGTCTTGGGGGGGGCGAGCTACACCTTC.

The CDR3 spells CSVHTSGAKCGEQFF. The CDR3 region has the DNA TGCAGCGTTCATACTAGCGGGGCCAAGTGTGGTGAGCAGTTCTTC. The chain employs TRBV29-1 and TRBJ2-1, with 10 bases identical to TRBD2. This CDR3 region has 15 residues. Trimming at V came to 5 bases and at J to 9 bases, leaving 13 bases not matched to a gene. The germline V gene has CDR1 SQVTM and CDR2 ANQGSEA.

The genes are TRBV5-6 and TRBJ1-5; D gene ambiguous. V lost 1 base and J lost 0, with 5 bases in between. Germline CDR1 and CDR2: SGHDT and YYEEEE. This CDR3 contains 14 residues. The CDR3 region is CASSLWFSNQPQHF. Here the CDR3 DNA reads TGTGCCAGCAGCTTGTGGTTTAGCAATCAGCCCCAGCATTTT.

The chain is built from TRBV5-1 and TRBJ1-3; a weak D match, TRBD1 (6 bases). CDR3 length: 13 amino acids. V was trimmed by 6 bases and J by 0 bases, leaving 7 bases between them. In germline, CDR1 is SGHRS, CDR2 YFSETQ. The DNA for the CDR3 is TGCGCCAGCACGGACAGCTCTGGAAACACCATATATTTT. This encodes CASTDSSGNTIYF.

This chain links TRBV12-3 or TRBV12-4 with TRBJ1-1; D remains unclear. Trimming left V 6 bases short and J 6 bases short, with 5 bases between. The CDR3 has 10 amino acids. In DNA form, the CDR3 reads TGTGCCAGCAGCGGACCTGAAGCTTTCTTT. It encodes CASSGPEAFF.

This chain connects TRBV28 to TRBJ2-5; D may correspond to TRBD1 or TRBD2 (5 bases each). The CDR3 loop spans 14 amino acids. The V end was cut by 5 bases, the J end by 5 bases, with 15 bases between. Germline assignment: CDR1 MDHEN and CDR2 SYDVKM. CDR3 sequence (DNA): TGTGCCAGCAGTCCGGGACCGCTTATGGAGACCCAGTACTTC. The encoded protein is CASSPGPLMETQYF.

The chain links TRBV6-5 to TRBJ1-5; D unclear. The CDR3 consists of 16 residues. Germline V gene lookup returns CDR1 MNHEY and CDR2 SVGAGI. V was cut by 0 bases and J by 4 bases, with 13 bases left in between. CDR3 residues: CASSYSIPEGNQPQHF. DNA of the CDR3: TGTGCCAGCAGTTACTCGATTCCCGAGGGAAATCAGCCCCAGCATTTT.

This chain connects TRBV4-1 to TRBJ2-7; 7 bases match TRBD1. With V trimmed by 2 bases and J by 3 bases, 7 bases remained unmatched. The germline V gene encodes CDR1 MGHRA and CDR2 YSYEKL. The CDR3 is 15 residues long. As DNA, the CDR3 is TGCGCCAGCAGCCAAACGCGACAGGGCGTCTACGAGCAGTACTTC. This translates into CASSQTRQGVYEQYF.